Listed below are T cell receptor beta chains from one sample, sequenced in a study of blood T cell repertoires in COVID-19. The method was immunoSEQ multiplex PCR; TCRdb's version includes in-frame clones alone and lacks a portion of them. Here the sample spans approximately 140,000 clones, over 60% being singletons. The sequenced sample was peripheral blood. These TCRs come from a man at least 80 years old with acute or convalescent COVID-19. Both conserved end residues are part of each CDR3. D genes are given only for firm matches. The size field is filled for only some rows; it gives once, few, many or a size class.

>.|TRBJ1-1|.|TRBV24-1
CATSGAQTEAFF
TGTGCCACCAGTGGGGCACAGACTGAAGCTTTCTTT
>TRBD1|TRBJ2-6|many|TRBV5-1
CASSSGQAGANVLTF
TGCGCCAGCAGCTCCGGACAGGCTGGGGCCAACGTCCTGACTTTC
>TRBD1|TRBJ1-2|once|TRBV5-1
CASSLGGTDRYGYTF
TGCGCCAGCAGCTTGGGCGGGACAGATCGCTATGGCTACACCTTC
>.|TRBJ1-4|.|TRBV5-4
CASSLDSDEKLFF
TGTGCCAGCAGCTTGGATAGCGATGAAAAACTGTTTTTT
>.|TRBJ1-1|.|TRBV3-1/TRBV3-2
CASSQDAGMRAFF
TGTGCCAGCAGCCAAGATGCAGGGATGCGAGCTTTCTTT
>.|TRBJ1-5|.|TRBV12-3/TRBV12-4
CASSFQRGQPQHF
TGTGCCAGCAGTTTCCAACGAGGTCAGCCCCAGCATTTT
>.|TRBJ1-6|.|TRBV7-9
CASSSWTGGSPLHF
TGTGCCAGCAGCTCCTGGACGGGGGGCTCACCCCTCCACTTT
>.|TRBJ1-1|few|TRBV10-3
CAIRGTGGEVEAFF
TGTGCCATCAGGGGGACTGGGGGAGAAGTTGAAGCTTTCTTT
>.|TRBJ2-7|.|TRBV19
CASSITGPYEQYF
TGTGCCAGTAGTATAACAGGACCTTACGAGCAGTACTTC
>TRBD1|TRBJ1-4|.|TRBV28
CALEDRGNEKLFF
TGTGCGCTTGAGGACAGGGGTAATGAAAAACTGTTTTTT
>.|TRBJ2-3|.|TRBV11-2
CASSLDSWSTDTQYF
TGTGCCAGCAGCTTAGACAGTTGGAGCACAGATACGCAGTATTTT
>.|TRBJ1-5|.|TRBV20-1
CSASGQHYNQPQHF
TGCAGTGCTAGTGGGCAGCACTACAATCAGCCCCAGCATTTT
>.|TRBJ1-2|.|TRBV19
CASSPLTNRANYGYTF
TGTGCCAGTAGTCCACTCACTAACAGGGCTAACTATGGCTACACCTTC
>.|TRBJ1-3|.|TRBV9
CASSATPDAVVGNTIYF
TGTGCCAGCAGCGCTACACCCGACGCGGTGGTTGGAAACACCATATATTTT
>TRBD1|TRBJ1-1|.|TRBV29-1
CSVEKGQENTEAFF
TGCAGCGTTGAAAAGGGACAGGAGAACACTGAAGCTTTCTTT
>.|TRBJ2-6|few|TRBV5-6
CASSFGFSGANVLTF
TGTGCCAGCAGTTTCGGTTTCTCTGGGGCCAACGTCCTGACTTTC
>.|TRBJ2-7|.|TRBV6-2/TRBV6-3
CASTPRGQSSYEQYF
TGTGCCAGCACCCCGCGGGGACAGAGCTCCTACGAGCAGTACTTC
>.|TRBJ1-6|.|TRBV27
CASSLLRDSPLHF
TGTGCCAGCAGTTTATTGAGGGATTCGCCCCTCCACTTT
>.|TRBJ2-3|.|TRBV27
CASSTESGTDTQYF
TGTGCCAGCAGTACAGAGAGTGGCACAGATACGCAGTATTTT
>.|TRBJ1-3|.|TRBV7-2
CASSSTGYHSGNTIYF
TGTGCCAGCAGCTCTACAGGATACCACTCTGGAAACACCATATATTTT
>TRBD2|TRBJ2-7|.|TRBV4-3
CASSQVEAGVWEQYF
TGCGCCAGCAGCCAAGTAGAAGCGGGGGTATGGGAGCAGTACTTC
>.|TRBJ2-4|.|TRBV5-4
CASSLGQSGVIQYF
TGTGCCAGCAGCTTGGGTCAGTCAGGGGTCATTCAGTACTTC
>TRBD1|TRBJ1-2|.|TRBV7-2
CASSLDRGNYGYTF
TGTGCCAGCAGCTTGGACAGGGGGAACTATGGCTACACCTTC
>.|TRBJ2-3|.|TRBV25-1
CASSDPTPSLFGDTQYF
TGTGCCAGCAGTGACCCAACGCCCAGTTTGTTTGGAGATACGCAGTATTTT
>.|TRBJ1-6|.|TRBV30
CAWSGLHDSPLHF
TGTGCCTGGAGTGGACTTCACGATTCACCCCTCCACTTT
>TRBD1|TRBJ2-7|few|TRBV10-3
CAISGGTGSDEQYF
TGTGCCATCAGTGGAGGGACAGGGAGTGACGAGCAGTACTTC
>.|TRBJ2-3|.|TRBV7-9
CASSLSGDTDTQYF
TGTGCCAGCAGCTTATCCGGGGACACAGATACGCAGTATTTT
>.|TRBJ2-2|.|TRBV14
CASSQARRIGAGELFF
TGTGCCAGCAGCCAAGCCAGGAGAATAGGGGCCGGGGAGCTGTTTTTT
>.|TRBJ2-3|.|TRBV19
CASSTNRDITDTQYF
TGTGCCAGTAGTACAAACCGGGACATTACAGATACGCAGTATTTT
>.|TRBJ1-1|.|TRBV3-1/TRBV3-2
CASSQTQSTEAFF
TGTGCCAGCAGCCAAACACAGAGCACTGAAGCTTTCTTT
>.|TRBJ2-2|.|TRBV7-6
CASSVETRIITGELFF
TGTGCCAGCAGCGTGGAGACGAGAATTATAACCGGGGAGCTGTTTTTT
>.|TRBJ1-2|.|TRBV5-6
CASSLYADGYTF
TGTGCCAGCAGCTTGTACGCGGATGGCTACACCTTC
>.|TRBJ2-3|.|TRBV9
CASSDTTGYTQYF
TGTGCCAGCAGCGACACTACAGGGTACACGCAGTATTTT
>.|TRBJ1-2|.|TRBV4-3
CASSPSGAAGDGYTF
TGCGCCAGCAGCCCCAGTGGAGCCGCCGGGGATGGCTACACCTTC
>.|TRBJ1-1|.|TRBV11-3
CASSLSLNTEAFF
TGTGCCAGCAGCTTATCCCTTAACACTGAAGCTTTCTTT
>.|TRBJ2-3|.|TRBV12-5
CASGLTGKVDTQYF
TGTGCTAGTGGTTTAACGGGGAAGGTGGATACGCAGTATTTT